This T cell receptor beta chain was obtained from a study of regulatory T cells in long-lasting Graves disease (dated by TCRdb to the early 2020s). With respect to the entire study: In the newly diagnosed Graves' disease group, patients had been taking antithyroid drugs for less than 3 months. Peripheral blood TCR sequencing and RNA sequencing compared persistent Graves' disease patients with newly diagnosed Graves' disease patients. The study took place in China and was registered as a clinical trial. A total of around 35 samples underwent TCR sequencing, from about 13 patients with persistent Graves' disease and 20 or so patients with newly diagnosed Graves' disease. Overall results and qualifications from the work: Preferential use of TRBV28, TRBJ1-2 and TRBJ2-5 was observed in persistent disease, whereas TRBV20-1 and TRBJ2-1 were favored in newly diagnosed disease. Compared with newly diagnosed patients, patients with persistent Graves' disease had lower TCR Shannon entropy and fewer highly expanded clones, which suggests clonal expansion. The study examined only peripheral blood because the primary lesion, thyroid tissue, could not be accessed. Sequencing and analysis were limited to the TCR beta chain. Patients with persistent disease shared more public clonotypes (approximately 2,500) than newly diagnosed patients did (more than 900). The authors noted that the small sample size was a limitation that may lower accuracy.

What the time point label conveys for this sample: newly diagnosed GD, antithyroid drugs for less than 3 months. For both TCR sequencing and RNA sequencing, RNA was extracted from PBMCs using TRIzol. The diagnosis of Graves' disease was made according to American Thyroid Association guidelines. Recruitment of patients was carried out at an endocrinology department in Xi'an, China. Each patient gave about 9.1 milliliters of peripheral blood, collected in an EDTA anticoagulant tube. Ficoll Paque Plus density gradient separation was used to isolate PBMCs, and no further T cell sorting was done. RNA quality was checked with an Agilent 2100 Bioanalyzer and agarose gel, and concentration with a NanoDrop 2000. Library preparation was by multiplex PCR. The sequencer was an Illumina HiSeq 4000. CDR3 regions were amplified by Arm-PCR with iRepertoire HTBI primers to construct TCR beta libraries. Gel purification was performed on PCR products prior to sequencing. On the authors' methods: Gene usage analysis of CDR3 amino acid clonotypes relied on the 60 or so TRBV and about 15 TRBJ segments identified across samples. Filtered high-quality paired reads were merged into contigs using COPE and FqMerger. BLAST was used to align contigs to the IMGT TRBV, TRBD and TRBJ reference genes, and CDR3 was defined following IMGT. Any clonotype with a frequency above 0.1% was classified as a highly expanded clone. Shannon entropy served as the measure of repertoire diversity, while the Gini coefficient captured V-J evenness. Clonotypes shared by more than one individual were considered public. TCRdb reanalyzed the raw reads on its own, using fastp at Q25 for trimming and MiXCR for clone calling, and kept in-frame beta chains. All rows with the same CDR3 protein become a single entry with the most common DNA and genes. Here the V and J calls rest on TCRdb's processing, not on the authors' analysis. For this sample the table gives over 350,000 distinct CDR3 sequences, of which approximately 14% were detected only once. The biggest ten clones account for about 15% of the sample.

This clonotype was recorded a few times. The antigen this receptor binds is unknown. No much larger clonotype is one base removed from it; base qualities were not supplied. The CDR3 contains 13 residues, cysteine and phenylalanine counted. The sequence is cut down to CDR3 DNA, 39 bases in frame from base 1. V lost 5 bases and J lost 3 bases; the stretch between them is 11 bases long. CDR1 and CDR2 are drawn from the germline V gene: SGHAT, FQNNGV. The same data also went into a second study, on T cells in Graves' hyperthyroidism and ophthalmopathy. As described in the second report: Graves' hyperthyroidism was defined as stable when no progression to ophthalmopathy occurred over 18 months of follow-up. Hyperthyroidism patients were newly diagnosed, with disease duration under 2 months, and aged 18 to 65 years. Any patient with an uncontrolled infection, another autoimmune disease, pregnancy or lactation was excluded. Diagnoses relied on clinical symptoms, serum thyroxine and TRAb, thyroid ultrasound and orbital computed tomography. The first round of RT-PCR for the TCR CDR3 was performed with the HTBI primer set and the Qiagen OneStep RT-PCR kit. Blood samples also contained most of the expanded thyroid clonotypes (frequency above 0.001), which suggests that blood repertoires may reflect thyroid immune responses. In cross-validation, a model built on a 13 V-J signature told ophthalmopathy apart from stable hyperthyroidism with approximately 90% sensitivity and around 84% specificity, and in testing the same model reached 80%/75%. In validation, the model predicted progression to ophthalmopathy a median of roughly 6.2 months before onset, with 65% to 71% sensitivity and roughly 79% specificity. TCR V-J signatures able to tell the groups apart were searched for in a discovery cohort of 90 to 100 patients, of whom 43 had Graves' ophthalmopathy and around 58 had stable Graves' hyperthyroidism. Whether ophthalmopathy could be predicted prospectively was tested in an independent validation cohort made up of roughly 19 hyperthyroidism patients plus 17 patients who later progressed to ophthalmopathy. For training and testing, the 100 or so patients in the discovery cohort were randomly divided in a 7:3 ratio. In addition, the study compared T-cell repertoires in thyroid tissue and in blood from several Graves' hyperthyroidism patients. After blood sampling, hyperthyroidism patients were treated with methimazole at a starting dose of 30 mg daily, and ophthalmopathy patients were treated with high-dose intravenous methylprednisolone. Libraries were constructed in a second round of multiplex PCR, after which size selection and purification were performed. Libraries were sequenced paired-end with 100 bp reads on an Illumina HiSeq2000. SOAPnuke was used to process the raw data, throwing out any read that contained adapters or uncalled bases, had a mean Phred below 15, or lacked an exact constant-primer or identifier match. COPE v1.2.5 was used to merge high-quality paired reads, and clonotypes were defined as unique nucleotide sequences. MiTCR v1.1 was used to align clonotypes to the IMGT TRBV, TRBD and TRBJ reference segments. Analysis was restricted to V-J combinations with a frequency above 0.0001, which covered roughly 99% of repertoires. The TCS score was defined as the ratio of F50 (clonal expansion) to E x V (chaos), calculated using BLOSUM62-based TCRdist between CDR3 peptides within each V-J. Welch's t-statistics and random forest reduced approximately 520 V-J features to fewer than 15, which were used in a naive Bayes classifier (R e1071). Sample size was not statistically predetermined, and investigators were not blinded to group allocation. The paper reports TCR Vbeta CDR3 sequencing of over 120 peripheral blood samples: under 45 ophthalmopathy, roughly 74 hyperthyroidism and 17 progressor patients.

The material was peripheral blood mononuclear cells (PBMCs), obtained at new diagnosis, from a patient treated with antithyroid drugs. The chain is encoded by TRBV11-2 joined to TRBJ2-7; the D segment might be TRBD1 or TRBD2, since each matches 5 bases. The sequence was obtained from a woman aged 50 to 60 with Graves disease. Donor details come from another sample of the same person, matched by shared clones. The nucleotide sequence reads as follows: TGTGCCAGCAGCCCCGGGACGTACTACGAGCAGTACTTC. The encoded protein is CASSPGTYYEQYF.